What follows are 18 T cell receptor beta chains derived from one specimen sequenced in a study of beta chain features in type 1 diabetes. These TCRs' antigens remain unknown. Every bit of the isolated RNA underwent reverse transcription, so sequencing read expressed TCRB transcripts. Generated by immunoSEQ multiplex PCR, the TCRdb table keeps only in-frame clones and is missing some. The table shows around 53,000 clones, with roughly 63% occurring only once. Study results and limitations: Type 1 diabetes patients showed a moderate but significant shortening of TCRB CDR3s in all four CD4+ subsets.

The sequenced material came from stem cell memory CD4+ T cells from blood. Source of these receptors: a young woman with type 1 diabetes.

This chain connects TRBV15 to TRBJ2-6; possibly TRBD2 for D (6 bases). Trimming removed 3 bases from V and 4 bases from J, with 16 bases in between. Germline-derived CDR1 and CDR2 are LNHNV and YYDKDF (reference sequence). The CDR3 covers 17 residues. The CDR3 region is CATSSTVGDLGANVLTF. The CDR3 nucleotides read TGTGCCACCAGCAGTACGGTAGGGGACTTGGGGGCCAACGTCCTGACTTTC. Using reference TRBV15 and TRBJ2-6 for the parts outside the CDR3, the full variable domain is DAMVIQNPRYQVTQFGKPVTLSCSQTLNHNVMYWYQQKSSQAPKLLFHYYDKDFNNEADTPDNFQSRRPNTSFCFLDIRSPGLGDTAMYLCATSSTVGDLGANVLTFGAGSRLTVL.

This clone occurred a few times. The chain employs TRBV5-6 and TRBJ1-5; D gene unclear. Germline CDR1 is SGHDT and CDR2 is YYEEEE. The CDR3 is made up of 15 amino acids. Trimming took 4 bases from V and 0 from J, leaving 11 bases between them. The chain's CDR3 is CASSKQSYSNQPQHF. CDR3 DNA: TGTGCCAGCAGCAAACAGAGTTATAGCAATCAGCCCCAGCATTTT.

The chain carries TRBV2 and TRBJ2-5, with D maybe TRBD1 (5 bases). Trimming shortened V by 6 bases and J by 5 bases, and 16 bases separated the two germline ends. The CDR3 is made up of 14 amino acids. The germline gives CDR1 SNHLY, CDR2 FYNNEI. Here the CDR3 reads CASRGWGAGETQYF. The CDR3 DNA reads as TGTGCCAGCAGGGGCTGGGGTGCAGGGGAGACCCAGTACTTC.

This chain joins TRBV9 and TRBJ2-5; 7 bases align to TRBD1. The CDR3 runs 14 residues. With V trimmed by 5 bases and J by 1 base, 5 bases remained unmatched. Per the germline V gene, CDR1 is SGDLS and CDR2 is YYNGEE. DNA of the CDR3: TGTGCCAGCAGTAACACAGGGGTCCAAGAGACCCAGTACTTC. This codes for CASSNTGVQETQYF.

The chain employs TRBV4-1 and TRBJ2-7; the D is unclear. Germline lookup yields CDR1 MGHRA and CDR2 YSYEKL. V dropped 2 bases and J dropped 6 bases, with 17 bases sitting between them. The CDR3 has 15 residues. CDR3 protein: CASSQSPMVRSEQYF. The CDR3 DNA follows: TGCGCCAGCAGCCAATCCCCTATGGTACGAAGCGAGCAGTACTTC.

V gene TRBV7-9 combines with J gene TRBJ1-4; 7 bases line up with TRBD1. CDR3 length equals 16 residues. J lost 7 bases, V lost 5 bases, and 13 bases had no gene match. Germline CDR1 is SEHNR and CDR2 is FQNEAQ (reference sequence). The CDR3 DNA reads as TGTGCCAGCAGCCCCGGCGACAGGGACAGAGGTGAAAAACTGTTTTTT. Its translation is CASSPGDRDRGEKLFF.

This clone was counted a few times. Its ends do not fully match the called genes, so a read error is possible. This sequence joins TRBV7-9 and TRBJ2-7; the D gene is possibly TRBD2 (6 bases). The CDR3 is 15 amino acids. From germline, CDR1 is SEHNR and CDR2 FQNEAQ (reference sequence). In nucleotides, the CDR3 is TGTGCCAGCAGCTTAGAGGAGGGAATCTCCCACGAGCAGTACTTC. This translates into CASSLEEGISHEQYF. The whole variable domain, remainder taken from reference TRBV7-9 and TRBJ2-7, is DTGVSQNPRHKITKRGQNVTFRCDPISEHNRLYWYRQTLGQGPEFLTYFQNEAQLEKSRLLSDRFSAERPKGSFSTLEIQRTEQGDSAMYLCASSLEEGISHEQYFGPGTRLTVT.

The rearrangement uses TRBV9 and TRBJ2-3; D is unclear. The CDR3 is 14 amino acids. From germline, CDR1 is SGDLS and CDR2 YYNGEE. Trimming pared 3 bases from V and 1 base from J, leaving 9 bases between. CDR3 sequence reads: CASSALVRTDTQYF. DNA for the CDR3: TGTGCCAGCAGCGCCCTAGTGCGCACAGATACGCAGTATTTT.

V is TRBV4-2 and J is TRBJ2-5; 11 nucleotides align to TRBD2. The CDR3 runs 18 residues. Germline CDR1 LGHNA, CDR2 YNFKEQ. J gave up 5 bases and V 4 bases, and 15 bases lay outside the gene matches. CDR3 amino acids: CASSPSEIAGGAGETQYF. CDR3 DNA sequence: TGTGCCAGCAGCCCTTCCGAAATAGCGGGAGGGGCCGGGGAGACCCAGTACTTC.

The chain carries TRBV15 and TRBJ2-1; no clear D. CDR1 is LNHNV and CDR2 is YYDKDF in the germline V gene (reference sequence). The CDR3 consists of 12 residues. V was cut by 0 bases and J by 8 bases, with 5 bases left in between. The CDR3 coding sequence is TGTGCCACCAGCAGAGATCCTGATGAGCAGTTCTTC. Amino acid sequence: CATSRDPDEQFF.

This chain joins TRBV7-3 and TRBJ2-1; D perhaps matches TRBD2 (6 bases). The V and J ends lost 0 bases and 4 bases respectively, with 7 bases between them. The CDR3 sequence is 14 residues long. In germline, CDR1 is SGHTA, CDR2 FQGTGA. CDR3 sequence (DNA): TGTGCCAGCAGCTTAACGGGGGGATACAATGAGCAGTTCTTC. Translating it yields CASSLTGGYNEQFF.

This clone appeared a few times. The chain is built from TRBV7-9 and TRBJ1-1, with D unclear. Trimming pared 1 base from V and 3 bases from J, leaving 12 bases between. The CDR3 runs to 15 residues. Per the germline V gene, CDR1 is SEHNR and CDR2 is FQNEAQ (reference sequence). The CDR3 bases are TGTGCCAGCAGCTTAGGAGGCCACCCGGACACTGAAGCTTTCTTT. Protein: CASSLGGHPDTEAFF.

This clone was counted once. V is TRBV6-5 and J is TRBJ1-5; 7 bases map to TRBD1. The CDR3 sequence is 14 residues long. The V gene's germline CDR1 is MNHEY and CDR2 SVGAGI. V trimming: 2 bases; J trimming: 5 bases; junction bases outside the gene matches: 3. This CDR3 is CASSYARGDQPQHF. CDR3 nucleotide sequence: TGTGCCAGCAGTTACGCCAGGGGGGATCAGCCCCAGCATTTT.

In its sample, this clone was seen a few times. The V gene is TRBV7-6, the J gene TRBJ1-3; D is possibly TRBD1 (6 bases). V lost 5 bases and J 4 bases, leaving 15 bases between the germline ends. This CDR3 has 15 residues. Germline CDR1 reads SGHVS; CDR2 reads FNYEAQ. CDR3 nucleotide sequence: TGTGCCAGCAGCCCCGCGGGGGCAAAGGGAAACACCATATATTTT. Amino acids: CASSPAGAKGNTIYF.

The chain employs TRBV7-3 and TRBJ2-1, with TRBD2 matching 10 bases. The CDR3 is 15 amino acids. The germline V gene has CDR1 SGHTA and CDR2 FQGTGA. With 3 bases clipped from V and 3 bases from J, the junction kept 2 bases outside the gene matches. The CDR3 spells CASSFTSGIYNEQFF. CDR3 coding DNA: TGTGCCAGCAGCTTTACTAGCGGGATCTACAATGAGCAGTTCTTC.

The rearrangement links TRBV30 to TRBJ1-1; D possibly corresponds to TRBD1 (6 bases). V was cut by 4 bases and J by 1 base, with 13 bases left in between. This CDR3 spans 14 amino acids. Germline-derived CDR1 and CDR2 are GTSNPN and SVGIG (reference sequence). CDR3 amino acids: CAWMADRWNTEAFF. In nucleotides, the CDR3 is TGTGCCTGGATGGCCGACAGGTGGAACACTGAAGCTTTCTTT.

This clone was found a few times. J is TRBJ1-1 and V is TRBV5-1, with 7 bases matching TRBD1. The CDR3 totals 14 residues. Germline V gene lookup returns CDR1 SGHRS and CDR2 YFSETQ. J lost 4 bases, V lost 0 bases, and 3 bases had no gene match. CDR3 in amino acids: CASSLGQGGTEAFF. The CDR3, as DNA: TGCGCCAGCAGCTTGGGGCAGGGGGGCACTGAAGCTTTCTTT.

The chain has TRBV5-1 and TRBJ2-2, with 7 nucleotides matching TRBD2. CDR1 is SGHRS, CDR2 YFSETQ, per germline. This CDR3 comprises 14 residues. J was trimmed by 5 bases and V by 2 bases; bases with no gene match: 3. The CDR3 DNA reads as TGCGCCAGCAGCTTTACAGCGGGGACCGGGGAGCTGTTTTTT. Protein product: CASSFTAGTGELFF.